Listed below are T cell receptor beta chains from one sample, sequenced in a study of blood T cell repertoires in COVID-19. TCRdb's copy holds only in-frame clones and misses some; the assay was immunoSEQ multiplex PCR. In the table there are about 200,000 clones, roughly four fifths of which are singletons. Input material: peripheral blood. These receptors came from a middle-aged woman with acute or convalescent COVID-19. CDR3s include the opening cysteine and the closing phenylalanine or tryptophan. A D gene is named only where the DNA matches it firmly. Not every row has a clone size; where given, it reads once, few, many or a size class.

DNA: TGTGCCAGCAGGGACGACAGGGACCCCTACGAGCAGTACTTC
CDR3: CASRDDRDPYEQYF
V: TRBV9
size: once
J: TRBJ2-7
D: TRBD1

DNA: TGCGCCAGCAGGAGGACTAGCGGGAGCAATGAGCAGTTCTTC
CDR3: CASRRTSGSNEQFF
V: TRBV5-1
size: once
J: TRBJ2-1
D: TRBD2

DNA: TGTGCCAGCAGTGAAGCGGGGCTAGCGGAATACTTC
CDR3: CASSEAGLAEYF
V: TRBV6-1
size: -
J: TRBJ2-7
D: TRBD2

DNA: TGTGCCAGCAGTTGGGCTCGGGACAGGACGAATTCTGGGGCCAACGTCCTGACTTTC
CDR3: CASSWARDRTNSGANVLTF
V: TRBV6-2/TRBV6-3
size: -
J: TRBJ2-6
D: TRBD1

DNA: TGTGCCAGCAGCTTATATGGGGGCCACACTGAAGCTTTCTTT
CDR3: CASSLYGGHTEAFF
V: TRBV3-1/TRBV3-2
size: few
J: TRBJ1-1
D: -

DNA: TGTGCCAGCTCACCACCGCCCGGGAACACTGAAGCTTTCTTT
CDR3: CASSPPPGNTEAFF
V: TRBV18
size: -
J: TRBJ1-1
D: -

DNA: TGTGCCAGCAGTTTATCGGGTGACTATGGCTACACCTTC
CDR3: CASSLSGDYGYTF
V: TRBV12-3/TRBV12-4
size: -
J: TRBJ1-2
D: -

DNA: TGTGCCAGTAGGAGGGACAGGGGCTACGAGCAGTACTTC
CDR3: CASRRDRGYEQYF
V: TRBV19
size: -
J: TRBJ2-7
D: TRBD1

DNA: TGCGCCAGCAGCCAAGTATGGGCGGGGTCCTACGAGCAGTACTTC
CDR3: CASSQVWAGSYEQYF
V: TRBV4-1
size: -
J: TRBJ2-7
D: -

DNA: TGTGCCAGCAGTGAGACAGGGAACCGGTCACCCCTCCACTTT
CDR3: CASSETGNRSPLHF
V: TRBV25-1
size: -
J: TRBJ1-6
D: TRBD1

DNA: TGTGCCAGCTCACCGGGACTAGCGGGAGCGGAGACCCAGTACTTC
CDR3: CASSPGLAGAETQYF
V: TRBV18
size: -
J: TRBJ2-5
D: TRBD2

DNA: TGTGCCAGCAGCTTAGAGGGGGGGGCGAGATATGGCTACACCTTC
CDR3: CASSLEGGARYGYTF
V: TRBV7-6
size: -
J: TRBJ1-2
D: -

DNA: TGCGCCAGCAGCCAAGACTCCGGGACAGGGGGCTTCGCAGATACGCAGTATTTT
CDR3: CASSQDSGTGGFADTQYF
V: TRBV4-3
size: once
J: TRBJ2-3
D: TRBD1

DNA: TGTGCCAGTAGTAAGCTGTTGGCAGGGGGGACAGATACGCAGTATTTT
CDR3: CASSKLLAGGTDTQYF
V: TRBV19
size: -
J: TRBJ2-3
D: -

DNA: TGCAGCGTTGAACAGGGGGCGTACGAGCAGTACTTC
CDR3: CSVEQGAYEQYF
V: TRBV29-1
size: -
J: TRBJ2-7
D: TRBD1

DNA: TGTGCCAGCAGGCCCGCGGGGGGGAGGTACAATGAGCAGTTCTTC
CDR3: CASRPAGGRYNEQFF
V: TRBV27
size: -
J: TRBJ2-1
D: TRBD2

DNA: TGTGCCAGCAGCCTCAAAACCCCGGGACTCAACACCATATATTTT
CDR3: CASSLKTPGLNTIYF
V: TRBV27
size: many
J: TRBJ1-3
D: -

DNA: TGTGCCAGCAGCCAAGTTCCAAGCGGGGGGGCAGATACGCAGTATTTT
CDR3: CASSQVPSGGADTQYF
V: TRBV4-2
size: -
J: TRBJ2-3
D: TRBD2

DNA: TGTGCCAGTGGTACTAGCGTCTACAATGAGCAGTTCTTC
CDR3: CASGTSVYNEQFF
V: TRBV19
size: -
J: TRBJ2-1
D: TRBD2

DNA: TGCGCCAGCAGCCACCTTGACAGGGATGACGATGGCTACACCTTC
CDR3: CASSHLDRDDDGYTF
V: TRBV4-1
size: -
J: TRBJ1-2
D: TRBD1

DNA: TGTGCCAGTAGTATTTCGGAGGTCCCGATCGGCTACGAGCAGTACTTC
CDR3: CASSISEVPIGYEQYF
V: TRBV19
size: -
J: TRBJ2-7
D: -

DNA: TGTGCCAGCAGCCTCGGGACAAACGAGCAGTACTTC
CDR3: CASSLGTNEQYF
V: TRBV7-9
size: few
J: TRBJ2-7
D: -

DNA: TGTGCCAGCAGCTTGTCGGGCGGGAGCGATGAGCAGTTCTTC
CDR3: CASSLSGGSDEQFF
V: TRBV7-6
size: few
J: TRBJ2-1
D: TRBD2

DNA: TGTGCCAGCAGCTTGGGAGGTGCGAACACCGGGGAGCTGTTTTTT
CDR3: CASSLGGANTGELFF
V: TRBV7-3
size: -
J: TRBJ2-2
D: -

DNA: TGTGCCAGCAGCTTGCTAACAGGGGCGGGCCAGCCCCAGCATTTT
CDR3: CASSLLTGAGQPQHF
V: TRBV7-2
size: -
J: TRBJ1-5
D: TRBD1

DNA: TGTGCCAGCAGCCCGCGGACAGGACTATTAAACACTGAAGCTTTCTTT
CDR3: CASSPRTGLLNTEAFF
V: TRBV7-2
size: -
J: TRBJ1-1
D: TRBD1

DNA: TGTGCCACCAGCACGCCGGACAGGGCAATTGAGCAGTTCTTC
CDR3: CATSTPDRAIEQFF
V: TRBV15
size: -
J: TRBJ2-1
D: TRBD1

DNA: TGTGCCAGCAGCGTATCCGGGGGTAGAAACACCATATATTTT
CDR3: CASSVSGGRNTIYF
V: TRBV9
size: -
J: TRBJ1-3
D: -

DNA: TGTGCCAGCAGCGTAAGCGGGGTCACAGATACGCAGTATTTT
CDR3: CASSVSGVTDTQYF
V: TRBV9
size: -
J: TRBJ2-3
D: TRBD2

DNA: TGCGCCAGCAGCCCGGGACTCGCGGGAACTACAGATACGCAGTATTTT
CDR3: CASSPGLAGTTDTQYF
V: TRBV5-1
size: -
J: TRBJ2-3
D: -

DNA: TGTGCCATCGCGCCTAGTTGGGAGCAGTACTTC
CDR3: CAIAPSWEQYF
V: TRBV10-3
size: -
J: TRBJ2-7
D: -

DNA: TGTGCCAGCAGTGTTCTCGGGTATAGCACAGATACGCAGTATTTT
CDR3: CASSVLGYSTDTQYF
V: TRBV2
size: few
J: TRBJ2-3
D: -

DNA: TGTGCCAGCTCACCCCAGAAATGGACTGAAGCTTTCTTT
CDR3: CASSPQKWTEAFF
V: TRBV18
size: -
J: TRBJ1-1
D: -

DNA: TGTGCCAGCAGCGCCAGTCAGGGAATCTCCTATGGCTACACCTTC
CDR3: CASSASQGISYGYTF
V: TRBV7-8
size: few
J: TRBJ1-2
D: -

DNA: TGCGCCAGCAGCTTATTGACAGGGGGCTATAATTCACCCCTCCACTTT
CDR3: CASSLLTGGYNSPLHF
V: TRBV5-1
size: -
J: TRBJ1-6
D: TRBD1

DNA: TGTGCCAGTAGTATTACAGGGACAGGCCAAGAGACCCAGTACTTC
CDR3: CASSITGTGQETQYF
V: TRBV19
size: -
J: TRBJ2-5
D: TRBD1

DNA: TGTGCCAGCAGCTCACCGAACTGGCGGGACACCGGGGAGCTGTTTTTT
CDR3: CASSSPNWRDTGELFF
V: TRBV7-2
size: -
J: TRBJ2-2
D: -

DNA: TGTGCCACCAGCAGGGAACGACTGAGGCCCTACAATGAGCAGTTCTTC
CDR3: CATSRERLRPYNEQFF
V: TRBV15
size: -
J: TRBJ2-1
D: -

DNA: TGCAGCGCGTCACAGGGCAACAATGAGCAGTTCTTC
CDR3: CSASQGNNEQFF
V: TRBV29-1
size: -
J: TRBJ2-1
D: -

DNA: TGTGCCAGCAGAAGGTTAGGGACAGGGGAAAACATTCAGTACTTC
CDR3: CASRRLGTGENIQYF
V: TRBV6-5
size: few
J: TRBJ2-4
D: TRBD1

DNA: TGTGCCAGTAGTACCTATGGAGGGTACACTGAAGCTTTCTTT
CDR3: CASSTYGGYTEAFF
V: TRBV19
size: -
J: TRBJ1-1
D: -

DNA: TGTGCCAGCAGCCCCGGGACAGGGTGGCGCGAGCAGTACTTC
CDR3: CASSPGTGWREQYF
V: TRBV5-6
size: -
J: TRBJ2-7
D: TRBD1

DNA: TGCGCCAGCAGCCAGCTAGCGGGAGGAGAGACCCAGTACTTC
CDR3: CASSQLAGGETQYF
V: TRBV4-1
size: once
J: TRBJ2-5
D: TRBD2

DNA: TGTGCCACATTCTCGGGACAGGGCGGCATATATAGCAATCAGCCCCAGCATTTT
CDR3: CATFSGQGGIYSNQPQHF
V: TRBV7-8
size: -
J: TRBJ1-5
D: TRBD1

DNA: TGTGCCAGCAGTTCTCCGGAGAGGTTCGGCGAGCAGTACTTC
CDR3: CASSSPERFGEQYF
V: TRBV6-2/TRBV6-3
size: -
J: TRBJ2-7
D: -

DNA: TGTGCCAGCAGCCCTAGGACGGGAAACACTGAAGCTTTCTTT
CDR3: CASSPRTGNTEAFF
V: TRBV7-2
size: -
J: TRBJ1-1
D: -

DNA: TGTGCCAGCAGGGATACTAGCGGGGCAGATACGCAGTATTTT
CDR3: CASRDTSGADTQYF
V: TRBV6-5
size: -
J: TRBJ2-3
D: TRBD2

DNA: TGCAGCGTTGACAGGGGGCCTGGGGAGCAGTACTTC
CDR3: CSVDRGPGEQYF
V: TRBV29-1
size: -
J: TRBJ2-7
D: TRBD1